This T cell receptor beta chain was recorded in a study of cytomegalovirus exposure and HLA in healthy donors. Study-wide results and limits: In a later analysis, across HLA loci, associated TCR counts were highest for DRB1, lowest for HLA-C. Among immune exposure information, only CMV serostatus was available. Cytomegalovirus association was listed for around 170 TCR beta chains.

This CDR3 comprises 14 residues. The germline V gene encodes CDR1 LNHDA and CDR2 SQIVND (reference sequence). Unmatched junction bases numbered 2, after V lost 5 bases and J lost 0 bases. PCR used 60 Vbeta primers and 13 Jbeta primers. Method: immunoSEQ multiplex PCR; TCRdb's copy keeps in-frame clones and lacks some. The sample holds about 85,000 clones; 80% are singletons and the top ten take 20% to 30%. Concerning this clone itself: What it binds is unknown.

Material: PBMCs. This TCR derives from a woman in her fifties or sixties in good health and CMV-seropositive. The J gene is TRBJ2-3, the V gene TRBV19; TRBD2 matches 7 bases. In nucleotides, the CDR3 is TGTGCCAGTAGTCTTAGCGGGAGCACAGATACGCAGTATTTT. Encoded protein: CASSLSGSTDTQYF.